A single sample is the source of the 27 T cell receptor beta chains below, sequenced in a study of blood T cells in healthy people across ages. Alongside a J-beta primer mix, a sample-barcoded 5' primer served in a second PCR lasting about 7 to 12 cycles. MiXCR, applied by TCRdb to the 5' RACE reads, yields one record per CDR3 protein. The sample consists of roughly 680,000 distinct CDR3 sequences, approximately 50% of them appearing once. Sequenced material: blood. The receptors derive from an older woman in good health.

This clonotype was counted once. The V and J genes are TRBV20-1 and TRBJ2-1; D not resolved. The CDR3 is 14 residues long. V lost 1 base and J lost 0, with 7 bases in between. Germline values: CDR1 DFQATT, CDR2 SNEGSKA (reference sequence). CDR3 amino acids: CSARGVTSYNEQFF. In DNA, the CDR3 is TGCAGTGCTAGAGGAGTGACCTCCTACAATGAGCAGTTCTTC.

A few counts support this clonotype. The J gene is TRBJ2-4, the V gene TRBV11-2; the D gene is possibly TRBD1 (5 bases). The end of the DNA aligns better with TRBJ2-5, so the J call may be wrong. Germline loops: CDR1 SGHAT, CDR2 FQNNGV. The CDR3 extends over 12 amino acids. The CDR3 sequence is CASSFDRETQYF. DNA of the CDR3: TGTGCCAGCAGCTTTGACAGAGAGACCCAGTACTTC.

The rearrangement joins TRBV30 to TRBJ2-1; the match to TRBD1 covers 9 bases. V shed 4 bases, J shed 8 bases, and the junction held 9 bases outside the gene matches. CDR1 and CDR2 (germline): GTSNPN, SVGIG (reference sequence). This CDR3 comprises 14 residues. CDR3 nucleotides: TGTGCCTGGACCCCGCGGGACAGGGTTGATGAGCAGTTCTTC. Translation: CAWTPRDRVDEQFF.

The rearrangement links TRBV7-2 to TRBJ2-5, with 9 bases fitting TRBD1. CDR1 is SGHTA and CDR2 is FQGNSA in the germline V gene. The CDR3 loop spans 18 amino acids. V gave up 7 bases and J gave up 0 bases; unmatched junction bases: 15. The CDR3 sequence is CASNQPGQGASHQETQYF. CDR3 nucleotides: TGTGCCAGCAACCAACCGGGACAGGGCGCATCACACCAAGAGACCCAGTACTTC.

This clonotype turned up a few times. The chain links TRBV6-6 to TRBJ2-7, with TRBD1 matching 7 bases. Germline V CDR1 and CDR2: MNHNY, SVGAGI (reference sequence). Trimming took 6 bases from V and 0 from J; bases not matched to a gene: 8. There are 15 residues in the CDR3. CDR3 region: CASSATGDSSYEQYF. CDR3 sequence (DNA): TGTGCCAGCAGCGCCACAGGGGACAGCTCCTACGAGCAGTACTTC.

The J gene is TRBJ2-7, the V gene TRBV12-3 or TRBV12-4; 7 positions agree with TRBD1. After removal of 4 bases from V and 2 bases from J, the junction contained 8 bases not matched to a gene. The length of the CDR3 is 15 residues. CDR3 in amino acids: CASSSGGLNTYEQYF. The CDR3 bases are TGTGCCAGCAGTTCAGGGGGTTTGAACACCTACGAGCAGTACTTC.

This clonotype was recorded a few times. V is TRBV20-1 and J is TRBJ2-7; 7 positions agree with TRBD2. Trimming at V came to 2 bases and at J to 2 bases, leaving 6 bases not matched to a gene. This CDR3 has 14 residues. In germline, CDR1 is DFQATT, CDR2 SNEGSKA (reference sequence). CDR3 nucleotide sequence: TGCAGTGCTAGAAAAGGACTAGGGGCCTACGAGCAGTACTTC. It is translated as CSARKGLGAYEQYF.

The V and J genes are TRBV2 and TRBJ1-1, with D possibly being TRBD1 (5 bases). Between the trimmed V and J ends, which lost 8 bases and 6 bases, there was a span of 19 bases. This CDR3 has 14 residues. CDR1 is SNHLY and CDR2 is FYNNEI in the germline V gene. CDR3 sequence (DNA): TGTGCCAGCGCCGGCCGGGCCCGAGGGGCTGAAGCTTTCTTT. Amino acid sequence: CASAGRARGAEAFF.

This clonotype was detected many times. The V and J genes are TRBV7-2 and TRBJ1-6; 7 nucleotides match TRBD1. CDR1 SGHTA and CDR2 FQGNSA come from the germline V gene. The CDR3 runs to 13 residues. V dropped 3 bases and J dropped 9; count of bases not matched to a gene: 2. The CDR3 loop reads CASSFGTASPLHF. The CDR3 DNA sequence: TGTGCCAGCAGCTTCGGGACAGCTTCACCCCTCCACTTT.

The rearrangement links TRBV7-2 to TRBJ2-7; 11 bases are a match to TRBD2. The germline CDR1 and CDR2 sequences are SGHTA and FQGNSA. CDR3 length: 16 residues. V gave up 2 bases and J gave up 9 bases; unmatched junction bases: 12. The CDR3 reads CASSLRKTSGARGQYF. The CDR3, as DNA: TGTGCCAGCAGCTTACGAAAGACTAGCGGGGCCCGTGGGCAGTACTTC.

J is TRBJ2-1 and V is TRBV3-1, with D unclear. The J call is uncertain, as TRBJ2-7 better fits the DNA end. The CDR3 is 13 amino acids. Per the germline V gene, CDR1 is LGHDT and CDR2 is YNNKEL (reference sequence). The CDR3 spells CASSQVYLGEQYF. Written as DNA, the CDR3 is TGTGCCAGCAGCCAAGTTTATCTGGGGGAGCAGTACTTC.

This sequence joins TRBV2 and TRBJ2-1, with D perhaps TRBD1 or TRBD2 (5 bases each). V lost 4 bases and J 1 base, leaving 11 bases between the germline ends. The CDR3 runs to 15 residues. CDR1 SNHLY and CDR2 FYNNEI come from the germline V gene. The chain's CDR3 is CASSVGPTSYNEQFF. CDR3 coding DNA: TGTGCCAGCAGTGTGGGACCGACGTCCTACAATGAGCAGTTCTTC.

The genes are TRBV5-1 and TRBJ2-1; D remains ambiguous. V lost 4 bases to trimming and J lost 5 bases, with 13 bases between them. From germline, CDR1 is SGHRS and CDR2 YFSETQ. This CDR3 contains 14 residues. The CDR3 loop reads CASSRGGENNEQFF. DNA of the CDR3: TGCGCCAGCAGCAGAGGCGGAGAAAACAATGAGCAGTTCTTC.

The CDR3 region has the DNA TGTGCCAGCAGCTTTAATCCGGGACAGGGAGGGGAGACCCAGTACTTC. It codes for CASSFNPGQGGETQYF. The genes are TRBV5-5 and TRBJ2-5; 9 nucleotides agree with TRBD1. This CDR3 region has 16 residues. V shed 2 bases, J shed 5 bases, and the junction held 10 bases outside the gene matches. Germline lookup yields CDR1 SGHKS and CDR2 YYEKEE (reference sequence).

This clonotype appeared a few times. The CDR3 spells CASSFTGGKEETQYF. In nucleotides, the CDR3 is TGTGCCAGCAGCTTCACAGGGGGCAAGGAAGAGACCCAGTACTTC. The chain has TRBV7-9 and TRBJ2-5; TRBD1 matches at 9 bases. Germline CDR1 is SEHNR and CDR2 is FQNEAQ (reference sequence). J lost 3 bases, V lost 3 bases, and 5 bases had no gene match. This CDR3 is 15 amino acids long.

V and J are TRBV20-1 and TRBJ2-5; 7 bases are a match to TRBD2. Germline V gene sequence: CDR1 DFQATT, CDR2 SNEGSKA (reference sequence). This CDR3 is 15 amino acids long. J lost 5 bases, V lost 1 base, and 10 bases had no gene match. CDR3 coding DNA: TGCAGTGCTAGAGCTTTGGGGGGGGTTAGGGAGACCCAGTACTTC. It encodes CSARALGGVRETQYF.

This clonotype occurred a few times. This chain connects TRBV20-1 to TRBJ1-1; 11 bases are a match to TRBD1. Per germline, CDR1 DFQATT and CDR2 SNEGSKA (reference sequence). CDR3 length: 14 residues. The J segment lost 4 bases and the V segment lost 6 bases, leaving 7 bases of the junction unmatched. The CDR3 DNA reads TGCAGTGCAGAAGCCGGGACAGGGGGCACTGAAGCTTTCTTT. Amino acids: CSAEAGTGGTEAFF.

The rearrangement links TRBV5-1 to TRBJ2-1, with TRBD1 identical over 9 bases. With 0 bases clipped from V and 9 bases from J, the junction kept 4 bases outside the gene matches. CDR1 is SGHRS and CDR2 is YFSETQ in the germline V gene. The CDR3 has 14 residues. CDR3 sequence reads: CASSLERTGVEQFF. The CDR3 DNA reads as TGCGCCAGCAGCTTGGAAAGGACAGGGGTTGAGCAGTTCTTC.

This chain joins TRBV30 and TRBJ2-1; the D gene is possibly TRBD2 (6 bases). V dropped 1 base and J dropped 10 bases, with 14 bases sitting between them. CDR3 size: 13 residues. The germline gives CDR1 GTSNPN, CDR2 SVGIG (reference sequence). CDR3 coding DNA: TGTGCCTGGAGTGGGCGCGGCGGGGAGGAGCAGTTCTTC. The encoded protein is CAWSGRGGEEQFF.

This clonotype was observed a few times. This chain uses TRBV4-1 with TRBJ1-2; the match to TRBD1 covers 8 bases. J gave up 4 bases and V 2 bases, and 0 bases lay outside the gene matches. Per the germline V gene, CDR1 is MGHRA and CDR2 is YSYEKL. The CDR3 has 13 residues. CDR3 sequence (DNA): TGCGCCAGCAGCCAAACAGGGGGCTATGGCTACACCTTC. Its protein product is CASSQTGGYGYTF.

This clonotype turned up a few times. The chain has TRBV18 and TRBJ1-2; 8 bases are a match to TRBD1. This CDR3 is built from 13 residues. Germline values: CDR1 KGHSH, CDR2 LQKENI. V shed 3 bases and J 8 bases; nucleotides not matched to a gene: 5. The CDR3 region has the DNA TGTGCCAGCTCACCGCAGGGGGCAGAGGGCTACACCTTC. Its protein is CASSPQGAEGYTF.

The chain joins TRBV10-3 to TRBJ2-1; TRBD2 matches 11 bases. With the DNA end fitting TRBJ2-7 better, the J assignment may be wrong. The CDR3 has 16 residues. CDR1 is ENHRY and CDR2 is SYGVKD in the germline V gene. Written as DNA, the CDR3 is TGTGCCATCAGGCCTACTAGCGGGAGCTCCTACAATGAGCAGTACTTC. Its protein product is CAIRPTSGSSYNEQYF.

The chain has TRBV6-2 or TRBV6-3 and TRBJ2-5, with no clear D. V lost 1 base to trimming and J lost 11 bases, with 14 bases between them. Germline loops: CDR1 MNHEY, CDR2 SVGEGT. The CDR3 spans 13 residues. CDR3 in DNA: TGTGCCAGCAGTTACTTCCAGAACAATGAGCAGTACTTC. It encodes CASSYFQNNEQYF.

This clonotype was counted only a few times. The V and J genes are TRBV9 and TRBJ1-5; the D gene is possibly TRBD1 (5 bases). The CDR3 is 15 residues long. V dropped 2 bases and J dropped 4 bases, with 13 bases sitting between them. Germline V CDR1 and CDR2: SGDLS, YYNGEE. The CDR3 here is CASSVTGRTNQPQHF. CDR3 nucleotides: TGTGCCAGCAGCGTGACGGGACGGACAAATCAGCCCCAGCATTTT.

V gene TRBV5-1 combines with J gene TRBJ1-5, with a tentative D call TRBD1 (5 bases). Per the germline V gene, CDR1 is SGHRS and CDR2 is YFSETQ. Trimming removed 4 bases from V and 9 bases from J, with 17 bases in between. This CDR3 is built from 14 residues. The DNA for the CDR3 is TGCGCCAGCAGCATAGACAGCACCTTTGGGCCCCAGCATTTT. Translation gives CASSIDSTFGPQHF.

V gene TRBV7-3 combines with J gene TRBJ1-2; TRBD1 might be the D (6 bases). Germline V gene lookup returns CDR1 SGHTA and CDR2 FQGTGA. Trimming removed 0 bases at V and 8 bases at J, with 13 bases between. This CDR3 spans 14 amino acids. The CDR3 region is CASSLTAGAEGYTF. CDR3 DNA: TGTGCCAGCAGCTTAACGGCAGGGGCTGAGGGCTACACCTTC.

V gene TRBV20-1 combines with J gene TRBJ2-3, with a possible D match to TRBD2 (5 bases). V was clipped by 3 bases and J by 1 base, with 11 bases between them. In germline, CDR1 is DFQATT, CDR2 SNEGSKA (reference sequence). The CDR3 consists of 14 residues. The CDR3 protein is CSASEGAGTDTQYF. CDR3 coding DNA: TGCAGTGCTAGTGAGGGAGCAGGCACAGATACGCAGTATTTT.